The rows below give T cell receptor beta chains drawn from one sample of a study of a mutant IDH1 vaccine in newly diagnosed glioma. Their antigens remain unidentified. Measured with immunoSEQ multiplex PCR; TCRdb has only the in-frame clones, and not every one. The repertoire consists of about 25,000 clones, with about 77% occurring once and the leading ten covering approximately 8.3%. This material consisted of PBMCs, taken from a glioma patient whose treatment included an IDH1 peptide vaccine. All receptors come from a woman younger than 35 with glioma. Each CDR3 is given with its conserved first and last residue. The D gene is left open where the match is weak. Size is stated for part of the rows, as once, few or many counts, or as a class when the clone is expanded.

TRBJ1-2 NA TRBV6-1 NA CASGDSYGYTF TGTGCCAGCGGAGACAGCTATGGCTACACCTTC
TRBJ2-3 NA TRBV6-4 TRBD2 CASSGGGATDTQYF TGTGCCAGCAGTGGCGGGGGGGCTACAGATACGCAGTATTTT
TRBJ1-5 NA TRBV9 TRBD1 CASSGTGGNQPQHF TGTGCCAGCAGCGGGACAGGGGGAAATCAGCCCCAGCATTTT
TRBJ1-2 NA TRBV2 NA CASSDGLLHGYTF TGTGCCAGCAGTGATGGGCTCCTCCATGGCTACACCTTC
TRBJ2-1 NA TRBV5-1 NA CASSLSSQDYNEQFF TGCGCCAGCAGCTTGTCTAGCCAGGATTACAATGAGCAGTTCTTC
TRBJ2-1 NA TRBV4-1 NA CASSQGQPTRANEQFF TGCGCCAGCAGCCAAGGACAGCCGACTAGGGCCAATGAGCAGTTCTTC
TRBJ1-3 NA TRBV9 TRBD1 CASSVEGAGSGNTIYF TGTGCCAGCAGCGTAGAGGGGGCCGGATCTGGAAACACCATATATTTT
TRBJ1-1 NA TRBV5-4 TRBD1 CASSLARAGGNLGLSEAFF TGTGCCAGCAGCTTGGCCCGGGCAGGGGGTAACTTAGGTTTATCTGAAGCTTTCTTT
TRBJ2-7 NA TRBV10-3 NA CASGASYEQYF TGTGCCTCGGGGGCGTCCTACGAGCAGTACTTC
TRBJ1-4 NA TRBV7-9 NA CASSFTTGTWAEKLFF TGTGCCAGCAGCTTTACTACCGGGACATGGGCTGAAAAACTGTTTTTT
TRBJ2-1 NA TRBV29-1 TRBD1 CSVLPRAGTGGNEQFF TGCAGCGTCTTACCCCGAGCCGGGACAGGGGGCAATGAGCAGTTCTTC
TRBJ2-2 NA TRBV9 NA CASSTGARGTGELFF TGTGCCAGCAGCACGGGGGCGCGGGGCACCGGGGAGCTGTTTTTT
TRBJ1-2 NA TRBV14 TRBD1 CASSQGQGFSYGYTF TGTGCCAGCAGCCAGGGACAGGGATTTTCCTATGGCTACACCTTC
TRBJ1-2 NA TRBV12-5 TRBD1 CASGLSGQGVTFGYTF TGTGCTAGTGGTTTGAGTGGACAGGGGGTGACTTTTGGCTACACCTTC
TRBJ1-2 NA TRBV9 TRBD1 CASSHMGQLKTYGYTF TGTGCCAGCAGCCACATGGGACAGCTGAAAACCTATGGCTACACCTTC
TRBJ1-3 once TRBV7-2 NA CASRSHPLRGGNSGNTIYF TGTGCCAGCAGGTCTCACCCCCTAAGGGGGGGGAACTCTGGAAACACCATATATTTT
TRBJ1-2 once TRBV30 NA CAWATRDRRGRGYTF TGTGCCTGGGCCACCCGGGACCGGAGAGGAAGGGGCTACACCTTC
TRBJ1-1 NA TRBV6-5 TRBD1 CATKAAGGMNTEAFF TGTGCCACCAAGGCGGCAGGGGGGATGAACACTGAAGCTTTCTTT
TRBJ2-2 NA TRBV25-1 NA CASSDLANTGELFF TGTGCCAGCAGTGATCTGGCGAACACCGGGGAGCTGTTTTTT
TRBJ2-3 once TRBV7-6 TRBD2 CASSKAGGSDTQYF TGTGCCAGCTCCAAGGCGGGGGGGTCAGATACGCAGTATTTT
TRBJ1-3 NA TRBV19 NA CASSIGVAGNTIYF TGTGCCAGTAGTATAGGGGTGGCTGGAAACACCATATATTTT
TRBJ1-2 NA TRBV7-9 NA CASSLAPRVGYGYTF TGTGCCAGCAGCTTAGCCCCACGGGTCGGCTATGGCTACACCTTC
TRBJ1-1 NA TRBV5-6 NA CASSLIGVTEAFF TGTGCCAGCAGCTTGATTGGGGTCACTGAAGCTTTCTTT
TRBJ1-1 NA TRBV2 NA CASSNRDVNTEAFF TGTGCCAGCAGCAACCGGGATGTGAACACTGAAGCTTTCTTT
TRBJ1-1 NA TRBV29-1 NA CSVVVQGEAFF TGCAGCGTTGTAGTCCAGGGTGAAGCTTTCTTT
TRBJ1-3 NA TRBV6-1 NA CASSEAVTSSGNTIYF TGTGCCAGCAGTGAAGCGGTAACGAGCTCTGGAAACACCATATATTTT
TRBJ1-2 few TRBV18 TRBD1 CASSPGQGIAGYTF TGTGCCAGCTCACCAGGACAGGGAATCGCTGGCTACACCTTC
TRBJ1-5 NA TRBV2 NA CASRKDSSNQPQHF TGTGCCAGCAGGAAAGACAGTAGCAATCAGCCCCAGCATTTT
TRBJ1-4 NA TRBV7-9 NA CASSPSEKLFF TGTGCCAGCAGTCCATCCGAAAAACTGTTTTTT
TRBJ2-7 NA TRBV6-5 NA CASRTTGSYEQYF TGTGCCAGCAGGACTACAGGATCCTACGAGCAGTACTTC
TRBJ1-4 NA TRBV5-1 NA CASSLVRGTNEKLFF TGCGCCAGCAGCTTGGTTCGGGGAACTAATGAAAAACTGTTTTTT
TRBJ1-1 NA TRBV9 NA CASSVASGVTNTEAFF TGTGCCAGCAGCGTGGCGTCAGGCGTAACGAACACTGAAGCTTTCTTT
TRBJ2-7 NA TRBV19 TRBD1 CASSLRDRVLTYEQYF TGTGCCAGTAGTCTGCGGGACAGGGTGTTAACCTACGAGCAGTACTTC
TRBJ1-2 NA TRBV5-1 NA CASSLASARDGYTF TGCGCCAGCAGCTTGGCCTCGGCCAGGGATGGCTACACCTTC
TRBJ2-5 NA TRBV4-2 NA CASSHGGETQYF TGTGCCAGCAGCCATGGGGGTGAGACCCAGTACTTC
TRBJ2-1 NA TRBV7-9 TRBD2 CASSSSGQRGNNEQFF TGTGCCAGCAGCTCCTCTGGCCAGCGGGGGAACAATGAGCAGTTCTTC
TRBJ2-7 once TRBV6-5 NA CASKGDRRGVYEQYF TGTGCCAGCAAAGGAGACCGGAGGGGGGTCTACGAGCAGTACTTC
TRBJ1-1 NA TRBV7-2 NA CASSQMGRWTEAFF TGTGCCAGCAGCCAAATGGGTAGATGGACTGAAGCTTTCTTT
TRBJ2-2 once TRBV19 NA CASNRQANTGELFF TGTGCCAGTAATCGCCAAGCGAACACCGGGGAGCTGTTTTTT
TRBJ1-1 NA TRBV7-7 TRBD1 CASSQTGDTEAFF TGTGCTAGCAGCCAGACAGGGGACACTGAAGCTTTCTTT
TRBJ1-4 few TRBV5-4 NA CASSLLSGGEKLFF TGTGCCAGCAGCTTGCTGTCAGGCGGTGAAAAACTGTTTTTT
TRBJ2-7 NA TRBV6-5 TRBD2 CASSSGEGREQYF TGTGCCAGCAGTTCCGGGGAGGGGCGCGAGCAGTACTTC